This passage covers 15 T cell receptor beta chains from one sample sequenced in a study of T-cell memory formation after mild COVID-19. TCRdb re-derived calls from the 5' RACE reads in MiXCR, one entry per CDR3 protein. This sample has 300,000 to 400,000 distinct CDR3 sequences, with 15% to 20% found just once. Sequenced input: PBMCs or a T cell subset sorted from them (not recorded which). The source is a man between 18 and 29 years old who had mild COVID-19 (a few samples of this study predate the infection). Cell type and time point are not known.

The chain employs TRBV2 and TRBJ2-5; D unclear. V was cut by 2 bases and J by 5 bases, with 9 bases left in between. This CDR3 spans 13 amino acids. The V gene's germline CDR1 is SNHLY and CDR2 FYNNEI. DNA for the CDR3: TGTGCCAGCAGTGAAAGCACCAGGGAGACCCAGTACTTC. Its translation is CASSESTRETQYF.

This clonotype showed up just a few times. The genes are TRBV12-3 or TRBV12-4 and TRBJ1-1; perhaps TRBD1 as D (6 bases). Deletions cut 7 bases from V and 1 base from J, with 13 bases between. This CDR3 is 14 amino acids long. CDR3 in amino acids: CASTPTGGNTEAFF. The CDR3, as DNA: TGTGCCAGCACCCCGACAGGAGGGAACACTGAAGCTTTCTTT.

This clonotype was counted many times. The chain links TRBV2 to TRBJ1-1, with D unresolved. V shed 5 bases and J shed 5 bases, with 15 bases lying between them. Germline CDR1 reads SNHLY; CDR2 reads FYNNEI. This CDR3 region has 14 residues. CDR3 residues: CASSTVSSDTEAFF. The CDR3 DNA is TGTGCCAGCAGTACCGTGTCTTCAGATACTGAAGCTTTCTTT.

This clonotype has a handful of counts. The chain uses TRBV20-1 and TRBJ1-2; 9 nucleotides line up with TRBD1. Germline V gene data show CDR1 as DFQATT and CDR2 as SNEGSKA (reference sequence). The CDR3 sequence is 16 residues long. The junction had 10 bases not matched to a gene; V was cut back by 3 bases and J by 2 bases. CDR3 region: CSASSTGGLRNYGYTF. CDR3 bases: TGCAGTGCTAGTTCGACAGGGGGTCTTAGGAACTATGGCTACACCTTC.

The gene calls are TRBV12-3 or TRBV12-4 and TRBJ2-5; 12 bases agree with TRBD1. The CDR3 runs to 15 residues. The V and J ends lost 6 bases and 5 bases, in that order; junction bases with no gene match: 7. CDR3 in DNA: TGTGCCAGCAGAAAGGCCGGGACAGGGGGCGAGACCCAGTACTTC. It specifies CASRKAGTGGETQYF.

This CDR3 reads CASSQGYQNSPLHF. CDR3 DNA: TGTGCCAGCAGCCAAGGGTACCAGAATTCACCCCTCCACTTT. The V and J genes are TRBV12-3 or TRBV12-4 and TRBJ1-6; D is unresolved. V lost 6 bases to trimming and J lost 7 bases, with 13 bases between them. This CDR3 spans 14 amino acids.

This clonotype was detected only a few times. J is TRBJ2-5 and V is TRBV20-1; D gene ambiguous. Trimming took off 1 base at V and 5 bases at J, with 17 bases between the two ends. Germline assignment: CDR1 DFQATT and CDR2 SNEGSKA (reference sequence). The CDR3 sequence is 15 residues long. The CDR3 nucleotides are TGCAGTGCTAGAGGATGGGTGGGCCCGCGGGAGACCCAGTACTTC. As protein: CSARGWVGPRETQYF.

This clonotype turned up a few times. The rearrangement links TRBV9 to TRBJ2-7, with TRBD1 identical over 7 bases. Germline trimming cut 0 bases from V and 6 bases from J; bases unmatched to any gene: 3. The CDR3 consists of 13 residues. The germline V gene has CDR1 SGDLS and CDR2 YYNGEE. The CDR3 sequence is CASSVGQGTEQYF. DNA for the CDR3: TGTGCCAGCAGCGTAGGACAGGGTACCGAGCAGTACTTC.

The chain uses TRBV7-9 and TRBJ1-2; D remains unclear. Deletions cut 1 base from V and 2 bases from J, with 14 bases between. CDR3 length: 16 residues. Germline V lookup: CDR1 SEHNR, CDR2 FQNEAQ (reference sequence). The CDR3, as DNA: TGTGCCAGCAGCTTAGGTGGGCCAACCAGGAACTATGGCTACACCTTC. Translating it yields CASSLGGPTRNYGYTF.

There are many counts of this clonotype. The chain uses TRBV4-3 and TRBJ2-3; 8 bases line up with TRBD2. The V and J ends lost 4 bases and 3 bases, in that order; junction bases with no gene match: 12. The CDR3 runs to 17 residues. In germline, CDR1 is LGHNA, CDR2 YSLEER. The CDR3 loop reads CASSRGSGGLKTDTQYF. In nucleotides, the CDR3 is TGCGCCAGCAGCCGGGGAAGCGGGGGTTTAAAAACAGATACGCAGTATTTT.

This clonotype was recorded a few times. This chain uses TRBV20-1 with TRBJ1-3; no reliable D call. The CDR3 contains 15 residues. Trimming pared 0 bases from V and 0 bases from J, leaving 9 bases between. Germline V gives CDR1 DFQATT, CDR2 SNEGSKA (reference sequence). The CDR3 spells CSARDSGSSGNTIYF. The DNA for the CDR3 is TGCAGTGCTAGAGATTCGGGATCCTCTGGAAACACCATATATTTT.

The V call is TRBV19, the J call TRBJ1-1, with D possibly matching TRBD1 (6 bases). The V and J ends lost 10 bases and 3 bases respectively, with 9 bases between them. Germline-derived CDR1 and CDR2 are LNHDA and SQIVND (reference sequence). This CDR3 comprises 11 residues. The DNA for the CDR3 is TGTGCCATACAGGGTTACACTGAAGCTTTCTTT. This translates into CAIQGYTEAFF.

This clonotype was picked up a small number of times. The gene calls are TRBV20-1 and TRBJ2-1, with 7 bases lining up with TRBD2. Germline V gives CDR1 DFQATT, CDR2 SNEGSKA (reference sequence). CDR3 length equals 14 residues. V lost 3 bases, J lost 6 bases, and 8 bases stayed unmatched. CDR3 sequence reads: CSASPWGGGNEQFF. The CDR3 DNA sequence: TGCAGTGCTAGTCCGTGGGGGGGAGGCAATGAGCAGTTCTTC.

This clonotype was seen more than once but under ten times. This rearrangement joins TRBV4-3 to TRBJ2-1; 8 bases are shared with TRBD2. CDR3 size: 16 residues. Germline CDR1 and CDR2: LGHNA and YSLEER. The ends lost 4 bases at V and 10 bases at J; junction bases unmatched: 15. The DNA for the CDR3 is TGCGCCAGCAGCCCCTTGGGGCTAGCGGGTAGGCGGGAGCAGTTCTTC. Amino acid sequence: CASSPLGLAGRREQFF.

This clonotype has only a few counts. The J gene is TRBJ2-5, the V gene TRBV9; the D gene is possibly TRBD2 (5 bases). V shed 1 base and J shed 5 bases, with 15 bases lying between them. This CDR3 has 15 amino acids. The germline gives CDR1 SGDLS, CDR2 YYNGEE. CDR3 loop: CASSVNSGTGETQYF. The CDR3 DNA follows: TGTGCCAGCAGCGTAAACAGCGGAACGGGTGAGACCCAGTACTTC.